This T cell receptor beta chain was captured in a study of cytomegalovirus exposure and HLA in healthy donors. Note on this clone: Antigen: not known.

General study points: In a later analysis, CMV-associated beta chains were mostly HLA-associated, it appeared. A cluster of highly shared sequence variants was likely a sequencing artifact.

PCR employed 60 Vbeta and 13 Jbeta primers. The data were produced by immunoSEQ multiplex PCR, yet TCRdb's version contains in-frame clones alone and is incomplete. This sample yields about 120,000 clones, of which about 78% are seen a single time; about 5.4% belongs to the top ten. From germline, CDR1 is LNHNV and CDR2 YYDKDF (reference sequence). CDR3 length: 17 amino acids. Unmatched junction bases numbered 6, after V lost 3 bases and J lost 1 base. V is TRBV15 and J is TRBJ2-7, with 13 bases that match TRBD2. Sample: PBMCs. This sequence was found in a woman in her thirties in good health and CMV-seropositive. As DNA, the CDR3 is TGTGCCACCAGCAGCTTAGCGGGACTAGCGGGATCCTACGAGCAGTACTTC. As protein: CATSSLAGLAGSYEQYF.